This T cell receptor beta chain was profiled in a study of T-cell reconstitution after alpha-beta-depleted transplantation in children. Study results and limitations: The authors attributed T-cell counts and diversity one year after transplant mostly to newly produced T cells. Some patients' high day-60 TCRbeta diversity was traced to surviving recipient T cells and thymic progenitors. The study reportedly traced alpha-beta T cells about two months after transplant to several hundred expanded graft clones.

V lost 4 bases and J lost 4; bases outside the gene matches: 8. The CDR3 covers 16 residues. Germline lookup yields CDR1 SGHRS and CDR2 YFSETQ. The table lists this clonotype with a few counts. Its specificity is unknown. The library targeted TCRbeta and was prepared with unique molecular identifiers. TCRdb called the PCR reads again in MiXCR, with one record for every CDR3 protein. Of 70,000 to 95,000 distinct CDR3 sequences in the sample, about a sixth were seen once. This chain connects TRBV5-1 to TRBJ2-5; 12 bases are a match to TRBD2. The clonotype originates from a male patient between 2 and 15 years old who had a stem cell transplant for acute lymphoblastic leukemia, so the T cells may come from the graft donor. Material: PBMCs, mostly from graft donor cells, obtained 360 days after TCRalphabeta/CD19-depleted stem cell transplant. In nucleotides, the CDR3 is TGCGCCAGCAGCCTGACTAGCGGGAGAAGGAGAGAGACCCAGTACTTC. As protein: CASSLTSGRRRETQYF.